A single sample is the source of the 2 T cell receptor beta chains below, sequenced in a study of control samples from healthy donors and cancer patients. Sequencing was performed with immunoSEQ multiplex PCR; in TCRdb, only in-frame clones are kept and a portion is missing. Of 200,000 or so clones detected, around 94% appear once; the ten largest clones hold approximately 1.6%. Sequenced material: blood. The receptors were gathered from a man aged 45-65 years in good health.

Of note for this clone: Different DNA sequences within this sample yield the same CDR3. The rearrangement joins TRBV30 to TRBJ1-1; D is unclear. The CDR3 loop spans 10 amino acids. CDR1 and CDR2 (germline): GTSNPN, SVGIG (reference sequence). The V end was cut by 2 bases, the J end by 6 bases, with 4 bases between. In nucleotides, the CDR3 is TGTGCCTGGAGTAGGGCTGAAGCTTTCTTT. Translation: CAWSRAEAFF. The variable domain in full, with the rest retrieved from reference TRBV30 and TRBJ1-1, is SQTIHQWPATLVQPVGSPLSLECTVEGTSNPNLYWYRQAAGRGLQLLFYSVGIGQISSEVPQNLSASRPQDRQFILSSKKLLLSDSGFYLCAWSRAEAFFGQGTRLTVV.

Here the CDR3 reads CAMNDRMNTGELFF. For the CDR3, the DNA is TGTGCCATGAACGACAGAATGAACACCGGGGAGCTGTTTTTT. J is TRBJ2-2 and V is TRBV10-3, with a tentative D call TRBD1 (5 bases). V lost 9 bases and J lost 1, with 12 bases in between. The CDR3 covers 14 residues. Germline V gene data show CDR1 as ENHRY and CDR2 as SYGVKD.